This T cell receptor beta chain stems from a study of shared clonotypes between healthy human individuals. The table lists this clone with a few counts. V dropped 5 bases and J dropped 4 bases, with 15 bases sitting between them. Germline loops: CDR1 MNHEY, CDR2 SVGAGI. This CDR3 contains 14 residues. Assay: immunoSEQ multiplex PCR; the TCRdb copy retains only in-frame clones and omits some. This repertoire shows a few hundred thousand clones, around 74% found once; its top ten account for 10%. The sample taken for sequencing was memory CD4+ T cells sorted from blood. Documented subset: CD45RA-negative fraction. This chain connects TRBV6-5 to TRBJ2-7; D not certain. This sequence was found in a young man in good health. As DNA, the CDR3 is TGTGCCAGCAGTACACCAGGCCGACGGTACGAGCAGTACTTC. Protein product: CASSTPGRRYEQYF.